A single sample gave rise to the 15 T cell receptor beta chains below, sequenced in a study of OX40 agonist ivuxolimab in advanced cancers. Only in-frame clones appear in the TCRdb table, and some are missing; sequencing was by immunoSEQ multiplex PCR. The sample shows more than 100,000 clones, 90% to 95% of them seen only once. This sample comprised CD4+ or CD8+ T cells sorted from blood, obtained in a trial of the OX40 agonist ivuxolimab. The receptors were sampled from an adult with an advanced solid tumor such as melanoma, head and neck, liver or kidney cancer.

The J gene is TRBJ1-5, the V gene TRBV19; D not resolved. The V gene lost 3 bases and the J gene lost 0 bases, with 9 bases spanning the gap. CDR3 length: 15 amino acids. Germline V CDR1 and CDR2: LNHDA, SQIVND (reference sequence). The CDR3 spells CASSIVHLSNQPQHF. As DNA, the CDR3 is TGTGCCAGTAGTATCGTCCATCTTAGCAATCAGCCCCAGCATTTT.

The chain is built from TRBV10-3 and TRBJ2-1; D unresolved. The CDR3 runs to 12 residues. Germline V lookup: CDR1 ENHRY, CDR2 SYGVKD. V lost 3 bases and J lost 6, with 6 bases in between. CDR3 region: CAISEQLNEQFF. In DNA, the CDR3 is TGTGCCATCAGTGAACAGCTCAATGAGCAGTTCTTC.

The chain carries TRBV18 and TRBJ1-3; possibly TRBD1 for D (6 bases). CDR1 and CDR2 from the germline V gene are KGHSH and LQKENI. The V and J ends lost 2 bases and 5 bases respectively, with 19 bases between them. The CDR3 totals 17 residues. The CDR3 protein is CASSPVRTATRRNTIYF. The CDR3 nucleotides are TGTGCCAGCTCACCAGTTCGGACAGCCACCCGACGAAACACCATATATTTT.

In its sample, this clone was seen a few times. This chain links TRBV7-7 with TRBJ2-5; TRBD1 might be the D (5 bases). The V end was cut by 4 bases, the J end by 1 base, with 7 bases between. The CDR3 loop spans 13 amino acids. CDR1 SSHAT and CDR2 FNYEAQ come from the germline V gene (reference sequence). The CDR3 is CASSSRAQETQYF. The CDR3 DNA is TGTGCCAGCAGCTCCAGGGCCCAAGAGACCCAGTACTTC.

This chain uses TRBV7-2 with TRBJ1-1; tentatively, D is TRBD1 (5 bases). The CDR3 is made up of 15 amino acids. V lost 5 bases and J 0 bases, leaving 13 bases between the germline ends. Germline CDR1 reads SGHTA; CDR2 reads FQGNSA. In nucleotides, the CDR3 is TGTGCCAGCAGCCCCACCGGGACGGTGAACACTGAAGCTTTCTTT. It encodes CASSPTGTVNTEAFF.

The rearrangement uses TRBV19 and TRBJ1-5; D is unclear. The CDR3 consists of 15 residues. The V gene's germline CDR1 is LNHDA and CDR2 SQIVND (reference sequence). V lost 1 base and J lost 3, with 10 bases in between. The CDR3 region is CASSIARSLNQPQHF. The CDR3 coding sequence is TGTGCCAGTAGTATAGCGAGGAGCCTCAATCAGCCCCAGCATTTT. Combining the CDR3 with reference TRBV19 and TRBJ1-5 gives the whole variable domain DGGITQSPKYLFRKEGQNVTLSCEQNLNHDAMYWYRQDPGQGLRLIYYSQIVNDFQKGDIAEGYSVSREKKESFPLTVTSAQKNPTAFYLCASSIARSLNQPQHFGDGTRLSIL.

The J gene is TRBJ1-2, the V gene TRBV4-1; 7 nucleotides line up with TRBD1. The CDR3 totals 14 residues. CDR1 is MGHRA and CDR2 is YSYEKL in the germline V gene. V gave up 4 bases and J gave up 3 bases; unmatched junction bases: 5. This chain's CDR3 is CASSRITGDYGYTF. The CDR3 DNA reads TGCGCCAGCAGCCGTATTACAGGGGACTATGGCTACACCTTC.

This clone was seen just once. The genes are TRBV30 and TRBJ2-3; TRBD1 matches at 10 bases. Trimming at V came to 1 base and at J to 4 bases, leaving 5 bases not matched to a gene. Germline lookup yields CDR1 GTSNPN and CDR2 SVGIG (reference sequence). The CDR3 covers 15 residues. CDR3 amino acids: CAWSGTGGWADTQYF. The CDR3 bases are TGTGCCTGGAGTGGGACAGGGGGATGGGCAGATACGCAGTATTTT.

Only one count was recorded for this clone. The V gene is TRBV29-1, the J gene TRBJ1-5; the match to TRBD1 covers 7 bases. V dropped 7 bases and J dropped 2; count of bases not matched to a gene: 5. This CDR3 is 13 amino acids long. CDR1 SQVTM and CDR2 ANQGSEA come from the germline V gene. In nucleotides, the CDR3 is TGCAGCGCCCAGACAGGGCGCAATCAGCCCCAGCATTTT. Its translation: CSAQTGRNQPQHF.

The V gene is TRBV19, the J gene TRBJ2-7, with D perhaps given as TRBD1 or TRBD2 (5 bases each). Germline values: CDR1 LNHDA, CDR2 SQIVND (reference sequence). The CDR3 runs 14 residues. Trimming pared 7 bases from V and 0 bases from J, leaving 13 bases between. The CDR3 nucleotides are TGTGCCAGTACAGGGACGGACCGCTCCTACGAGCAGTACTTC. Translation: CASTGTDRSYEQYF. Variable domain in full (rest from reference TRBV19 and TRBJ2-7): DGGITQSPKYLFRKEGQNVTLSCEQNLNHDAMYWYRQDPGQGLRLIYYSQIVNDFQKGDIAEGYSVSREKKESFPLTVTSAQKNPTAFYLCASTGTDRSYEQYFGPGTRLTVT.

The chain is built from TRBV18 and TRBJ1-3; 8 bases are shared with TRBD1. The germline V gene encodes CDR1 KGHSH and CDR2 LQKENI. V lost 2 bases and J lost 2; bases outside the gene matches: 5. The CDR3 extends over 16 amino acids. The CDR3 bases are TGTGCCAGCTCACCAGAGACAGGGGCGCCTGGAAACACCATATATTTT. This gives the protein CASSPETGAPGNTIYF.

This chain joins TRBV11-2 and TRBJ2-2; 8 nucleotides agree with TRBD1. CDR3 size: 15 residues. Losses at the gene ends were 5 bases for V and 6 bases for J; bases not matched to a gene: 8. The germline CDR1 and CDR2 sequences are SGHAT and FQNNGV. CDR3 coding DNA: TGTGCCAGCAGCCCAGGACAGGGCTGGGCCGGGGAGCTGTTTTTT. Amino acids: CASSPGQGWAGELFF.

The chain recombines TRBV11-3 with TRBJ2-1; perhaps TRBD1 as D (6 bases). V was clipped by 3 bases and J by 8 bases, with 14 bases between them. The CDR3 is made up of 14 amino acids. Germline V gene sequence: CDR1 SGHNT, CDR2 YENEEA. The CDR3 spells CASSFLAGDDEQFF. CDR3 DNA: TGTGCCAGCAGCTTCCTGGCAGGGGACGATGAGCAGTTCTTC.

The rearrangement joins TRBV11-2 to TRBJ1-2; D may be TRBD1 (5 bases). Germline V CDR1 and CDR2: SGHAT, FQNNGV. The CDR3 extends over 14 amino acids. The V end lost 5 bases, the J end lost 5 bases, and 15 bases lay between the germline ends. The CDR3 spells CASSRDGEYYGYTF. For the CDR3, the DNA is TGTGCCAGCAGCAGGGACGGCGAATATTATGGCTACACCTTC.

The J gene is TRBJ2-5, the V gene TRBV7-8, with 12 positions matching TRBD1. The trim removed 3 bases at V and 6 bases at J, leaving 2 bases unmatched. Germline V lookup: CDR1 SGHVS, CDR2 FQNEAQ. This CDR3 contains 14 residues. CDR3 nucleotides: TGTGCCAGCAGCTTGGGACAGGGGGCGAAGACCCAGTACTTC. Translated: CASSLGQGAKTQYF.